The following is a T cell receptor beta chain sequence with its context. What it binds is unknown. This entry belongs to a study of T cells after yellow fever vaccination. On the study more broadly: Preparation of the low-cell-number fractions used SMART-Seq v4 Ultra Low Input. Regarding the study as a whole: Reappearance after the booster was seen for most primary-vaccination clones, at 95% to 96% CD4 and 85% to 90% CD8. Abundant bulk-derived clonotypes could contaminate FACS-sorted repertoires.

The TCR cDNA carried a universal primer site and UMIs from 5'RACE template switching. TCRdb re-derived calls from the 5' RACE reads in MiXCR, one entry per CDR3 protein. Here the sample spans about 330,000 distinct CDR3 sequences, about 6.6% being singletons. Germline CDR1 is DFQATT and CDR2 is SNEGSKA (reference sequence). The CDR3 extends over 13 amino acids. V was pared by 0 bases and J by 5 bases, with 8 bases between. The clonotype originates from a man aged 18 to 29 who received the YFV17D yellow fever vaccine. The sequencing here drew on PBMCs, taken more than 40 days after the first yellow fever vaccination. The rearrangement joins TRBV20-1 to TRBJ2-1; D uncertain. The CDR3 DNA reads TGCAGTGCTAGAGATCGGACGGACAATGAGCAGTTCTTC. It specifies CSARDRTDNEQFF.